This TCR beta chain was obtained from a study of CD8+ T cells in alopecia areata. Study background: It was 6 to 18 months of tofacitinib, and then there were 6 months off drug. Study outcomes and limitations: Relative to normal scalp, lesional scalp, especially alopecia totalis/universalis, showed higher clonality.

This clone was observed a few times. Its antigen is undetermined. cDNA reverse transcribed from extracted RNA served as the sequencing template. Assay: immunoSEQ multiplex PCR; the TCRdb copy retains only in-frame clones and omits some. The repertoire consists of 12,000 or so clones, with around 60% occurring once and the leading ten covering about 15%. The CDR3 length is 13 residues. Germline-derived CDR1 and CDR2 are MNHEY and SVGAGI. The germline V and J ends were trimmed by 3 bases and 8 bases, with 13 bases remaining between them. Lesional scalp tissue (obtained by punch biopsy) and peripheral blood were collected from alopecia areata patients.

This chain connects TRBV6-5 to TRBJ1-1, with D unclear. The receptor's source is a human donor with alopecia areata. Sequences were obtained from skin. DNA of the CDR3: TGTGCCAGCAGTTATAGACCAGTGCAGGAAGCTTTCTTT. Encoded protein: CASSYRPVQEAFF.